This T cell receptor beta chain was retrieved from a study of blood T cell repertoires in COVID-19. At the level of the study: The study drew acute and convalescent COVID-19 samples from the United States, Italy and Spain.

Trimming removed 3 bases at V and 7 bases at J, with 16 bases between. In germline, CDR1 is MDHEN, CDR2 SYDVKM. The CDR3 is made up of 16 amino acids. Profiled with immunoSEQ multiplex PCR; TCRdb holds only in-frame clones, not every one. The data hold roughly 100,000 clones, with 85% to 90% observed a single time. The sample taken for sequencing was peripheral blood. V and J are TRBV28 and TRBJ1-6; D gene ambiguous. This clonotype originated in a man aged 50-59 years with COVID-19, enrolled during active disease. CDR3 region: CASSFPWTGMNSPLHF. The CDR3 DNA is TGTGCCAGCAGTTTCCCTTGGACTGGGATGAATTCACCCCTCCACTTT.